This entry lists 18 T cell receptor beta chains sequenced from one sample in a study of blood T cell repertoires in COVID-19 (dated by TCRdb to 2019 to 2021). The library relied on the immunoSEQ multiplex PCR assay. TCRdb carries this immuneACCESS record with in-frame sequences only. Its versions omit some clonotypes, under half of them owing to an unresolved V gene in the studies checked, with the rest unexplained. The sample table records 150,000 to 200,000 clones; roughly 84% of these occur just once. The top ten hold roughly 18% of the sample. Input material: PBMCs or T cells enriched from blood (not recorded which). The receptors shown here come from a man between 60 and 75 years old who had recovered from COVID-19.

This sequence joins TRBV21-1 and TRBJ2-7; the table calls TRBD2, which could not be checked here. TRBV21-1 is flagged as a pseudogene. The CDR3 totals 16 residues. The CDR3 loop reads CASSKPEGVMAYEQYF. DNA for the CDR3: TGTGCCAGCAGCAAACCTGAGGGAGTCATGGCCTACGAGCAGTACTTC.

A single count supports this clone. The rearrangement joins TRBV7-5 to TRBJ1-2; TRBD1 is taken as the D call from the table, unchecked against the DNA. TRBV7-5 is deemed a pseudogene. The CDR3 covers 15 residues. CDR3 amino acids: CARSSENGPLDGYTF. CDR3 coding DNA: TGTGCCAGAAGCTCCGAGAATGGGCCTTTAGATGGCTACACCTTC.

V and J are TRBV5-5 and TRBJ1-1, with D possibly TRBD1 on 6 matching bases. The CDR3 has 18 amino acids. Trimming left V 4 bases short and J 3 bases short, with 25 bases between. CDR1 SGHKS and CDR2 YYEKEE come from the germline V gene (reference sequence). The CDR3 here is CASSPNHRDRVVYTEAFF. CDR3 in DNA: TGTGCCAGCAGCCCTAATCACAGGGATCGGGTTGTATACACTGAAGCTTTCTTT.

The chain recombines TRBV24-1 with TRBJ1-2; 10 bases align to TRBD1. CDR1 and CDR2 from the germline V gene are KGHDR and SFDVKD. The CDR3 is 15 residues long. Trimming removed 4 bases from V and 8 bases from J; junction bases left unmatched: 9. The CDR3 here is CATSETDRGLRGYTF. The CDR3 nucleotides read TGTGCCACCAGTGAAACCGACAGGGGGCTTAGAGGCTACACCTTC.

The CDR3: CASSLGTGFTVQPQHF. The CDR3 nucleotides read TGTGCCAGCAGCTTAGGGACAGGGTTTACGGTTCAGCCCCAGCATTTT. The chain combines TRBV7-2 with TRBJ1-5; 8 bases agree with TRBD1. CDR1 SGHTA and CDR2 FQGNSA come from the germline V gene. The CDR3 has 16 residues. The trim removed 1 base at V and 6 bases at J, leaving 8 bases unmatched.

The rearrangement joins TRBV2 to TRBJ1-5, with D possibly TRBD1 on 6 matching bases. Per the germline V gene, CDR1 is SNHLY and CDR2 is FYNNEI. The CDR3 covers 16 residues. V was shortened by 6 bases and J by 0 bases, with 15 bases between the two germline ends. The CDR3 region has the DNA TGTGCCAGCAGGGGTTGGACAGCGGATAGCAATCAGCCCCAGCATTTT. Translating it yields CASRGWTADSNQPQHF.

The V and J genes are TRBV20-1 and TRBJ2-1; no clear D gene. There are 11 residues in the CDR3. Germline CDR1 and CDR2: DFQATT and SNEGSKA (reference sequence). V lost 5 bases to trimming and J lost 7 bases, with 9 bases between them. The chain's CDR3 is CSAPSLNEQFF. In DNA, the CDR3 is TGCAGTGCTCCAAGTCTAAATGAGCAGTTCTTC.

The chain couples TRBV7-4 to TRBJ1-4; D is undetermined. The CDR3 is 20 residues long. Germline loops: CDR1 SGHVT, CDR2 SQSDAQ. The V gene lost 2 bases and the J gene lost 0 bases, with 22 bases spanning the gap. CDR3 nucleotides: TGTGCCAGCAGCTTACTGCATCGGTACAGCCGTGTTGCAACTAATGAAAAACTGTTTTTT. Translation gives CASSLLHRYSRVATNEKLFF.

The gene calls are TRBV3-1 (or the pseudogene TRBV3-2) and TRBJ2-1; 11 bases line up with TRBD2. The junction had 12 bases not matched to a gene; V was cut back by 0 bases and J by 8 bases. Germline assignment: CDR1 LGHDT and CDR2 YNNKEL (reference sequence). This CDR3 spans 18 amino acids. The CDR3 spells CASSQDMRSSGGSDEQFF. The CDR3 DNA sequence: TGTGCCAGCAGCCAAGATATGAGGTCTAGCGGGGGGTCGGATGAGCAGTTCTTC.

V usage is TRBV5-1 and J usage is TRBJ2-5; 9 bases fit TRBD1. This CDR3 has 14 amino acids. V trimming: 3 bases; J trimming: 5 bases; junction bases outside the gene matches: 5. Germline assignment: CDR1 SGHRS and CDR2 YFSETQ. The chain's CDR3 is CASSYGTGRETQYF. The CDR3 nucleotides are TGCGCCAGCAGCTACGGGACAGGGAGGGAGACCCAGTACTTC.

This clone was seen a few times. V usage is TRBV14 and J usage is TRBJ2-7, with D perhaps matching TRBD2 (6 bases). Germline-derived CDR1 and CDR2 are SGHDN and FVKESK. V lost 5 bases to trimming and J lost 4 bases, with 18 bases between them. This CDR3 is 15 amino acids long. For the CDR3, the DNA is TGTGCCAGCAGCGGACGCGGGGTACTCTATTACGAGCAGTACTTC. Protein product: CASSGRGVLYYEQYF.

The V and J genes are TRBV28 and TRBJ1-6, with D perhaps TRBD1 (5 bases). Germline V gene sequence: CDR1 MDHEN, CDR2 SYDVKM. This CDR3 spans 14 amino acids. V lost 5 bases, J lost 7 bases, and 12 bases lay in between. CDR3 loop: CASSLRVGNSPLHF. For the CDR3, the DNA is TGTGCCAGCAGTCTCAGGGTGGGAAATTCACCCCTCCACTTT.

The chain combines TRBV5-5 with TRBJ1-1, with a tentative D call TRBD1 (6 bases). Trimming removed 7 bases at V and 0 bases at J, with 13 bases between. This CDR3 is built from 14 residues. The germline CDR1 and CDR2 sequences are SGHKS and YYEKEE (reference sequence). CDR3 in amino acids: CASVRDRLNTEAFF. DNA for the CDR3: TGTGCCAGCGTTCGAGACAGGCTGAACACTGAAGCTTTCTTT.

This chain uses TRBV11-3 with TRBJ2-3; TRBD2 is a possible D gene (5 bases). The CDR3 covers 14 residues. V gave up 2 bases and J gave up 4 bases, with 10 bases separating them. CDR1 is SGHNT, CDR2 YENEEA, per germline. The CDR3 here is CASSLSLGADTQYF. The CDR3 DNA sequence: TGTGCCAGCAGCTTATCTTTGGGAGCAGATACGCAGTATTTT.

This rearrangement joins TRBV7-2 to TRBJ2-2, with D possibly matching TRBD1 (6 bases). Trimming cost V 5 bases and J 6 bases, with 19 bases left between them. Germline lookup yields CDR1 SGHTA and CDR2 FQGNSA. The CDR3 totals 16 residues. CDR3 DNA sequence: TGTGCCAGCAGCACCGGGACAAACAAGAAGTCCGGGGAGCTGTTTTTT. Translating it yields CASSTGTNKKSGELFF.

The J gene is TRBJ1-4, the V gene TRBV5-1; D unclear. This CDR3 spans 14 amino acids. V was pared by 4 bases and J by 2 bases, with 9 bases between. Germline CDR1 is SGHRS and CDR2 is YFSETQ. The CDR3 spells CASSVGATNEKLFF. The CDR3 bases are TGCGCCAGCAGCGTAGGAGCGACTAATGAAAAACTGTTTTTT.

This chain connects TRBV4-1 to TRBJ2-7; 7 bases are shared with TRBD1. The CDR3 covers 15 residues. CDR1 and CDR2 from the germline V gene are MGHRA and YSYEKL. The V gene end was trimmed by 4 bases and the J gene end by 3 bases; junction bases not matched to a gene: 9. DNA of the CDR3: TGCGCCAGCAGCCTCTCGGACAGGCTGGACTACGAGCAGTACTTC. Its protein is CASSLSDRLDYEQYF.

This chain connects TRBV19 to TRBJ2-7, with D perhaps TRBD2 (5 bases). Trimming took 4 bases from V and 4 from J, leaving 14 bases between them. Germline V lookup: CDR1 LNHDA, CDR2 SQIVND (reference sequence). The CDR3 runs 14 residues. The CDR3 loop is CASSTPGLQYEQYF. The DNA for the CDR3 is TGTGCCAGTAGTACACCCGGACTGCAATACGAGCAGTACTTC.